The following is a T cell receptor (beta chain) sequence with its context. This sample was included in a study of radiation and T cells in renal cell carcinoma. Sequencing was performed with immunoSEQ multiplex PCR; in TCRdb, only in-frame clones are kept and a portion is missing. The sample holds about 130,000 clones, about 88% seen once. In germline, CDR1 is SGHRS, CDR2 YFSETQ. The ends lost 0 bases at V and 8 bases at J; junction bases unmatched: 8. The CDR3 has 16 amino acids. As for time point: baseline pretreatment blood. Treatment indicated: 15 Gy SBRT to primary tumor, nephrectomy 4 weeks later.

This chain links TRBV5-1 with TRBJ1-2, with 12 bases aligning to TRBD1. The receptor's source is a woman aged 45 to 65 with renal cell carcinoma. The sequencing used blood, collected from a patient whose treatment included radiotherapy and nephrectomy. In nucleotides, the CDR3 is TGCGCCAGCAGCTTGGGCCCGGGACAGGGGGCATGGGGCTACACCTTC. Translated: CASSLGPGQGAWGYTF.